These T cell receptor beta chains were read from a single sample in a study of blood T cell repertoires in COVID-19. TCRdb's copy holds only in-frame clones and misses some; the assay was immunoSEQ multiplex PCR. The top ten hold 2.5% to 3.5% of the sample, which has fewer than 350,000 clones, 80% to 85% seen once. What was sequenced was peripheral blood. These receptors originate from a woman aged 55-70 years with active or convalescent COVID-19. CDR3s include the opening cysteine and the closing phenylalanine or tryptophan. The order of the fields is J gene, clone size, D gene, V gene, CDR3 DNA, CDR3 protein. D genes are given only for firm matches. A row's size may be missing; if present it is once, few, many or a size class.

TRBJ1-1 | . | . | TRBV7-9 | TGTGCCAGCAGCCCCCTTTTGAACACTGAAGCTTTCTTT | CASSPLLNTEAFF
TRBJ2-1 | . | TRBD2 | TRBV7-2 | TGTGCCTCAAGCGGGGGGGCCAATGAGCAGTTCTTC | CASSGGANEQFF
TRBJ1-2 | . | . | TRBV6-5 | TGTGCCAGCAGCCCACAGGGTCCCTATGGCTACACCTTC | CASSPQGPYGYTF
TRBJ1-1 | . | . | TRBV5-1 | TGCGCCAGCAGCTTTAAGCCCGGGACTGAAGCTTTCTTT | CASSFKPGTEAFF
TRBJ2-5 | once | TRBD2 | TRBV6-6 | TGTGCCAGCACGGTAGCGGGGAGGGAGACCCAGTACTTC | CASTVAGRETQYF
TRBJ1-5 | . | . | TRBV5-8 | TGTGCCAGCAGCCCGCGCCGGGGAAATCAGCCCCAGCATTTT | CASSPRRGNQPQHF
TRBJ2-5 | . | TRBD2 | TRBV7-8 | TGTGCCAGCAGCTTATGGGGCGGGGGGGACGAGACCCAGTACTTC | CASSLWGGGDETQYF
TRBJ1-5 | few | . | TRBV29-1 | TGCAGCGTGGCAACGGGAGTTAATCAGCCCCAGCATTTT | CSVATGVNQPQHF
TRBJ1-3 | . | TRBD1 | TRBV4-2 | TGTGCCAGCAGCCCGGGACAGGGGGCGCTTATCTCTGGAAACACCATATATTTT | CASSPGQGALISGNTIYF
TRBJ1-1 | medium-sized | . | TRBV4-3 | TGCGCCAGCAGCCAAGATGGAAACAGGCTCAATGAAGCTTTCTTT | CASSQDGNRLNEAFF
TRBJ1-2 | . | TRBD1 | TRBV19 | TGTGCCAGCTCGAGCCCCCCAGGACAGGCTGTTTTTGGCTACACCTTC | CASSSPPGQAVFGYTF
TRBJ2-3 | . | . | TRBV29-1 | TGCAGCGTTGATCTTCTGCAAGCTCGTTCAGATACGCAGTATTTT | CSVDLLQARSDTQYF
TRBJ2-5 | few | . | TRBV6-5 | TGTGCCAGCAGTTACTCGGGCGGGGCCCAAGAGACCCAGTACTTC | CASSYSGGAQETQYF
TRBJ1-1 | . | . | TRBV6-1 | TGTGCCAGCAGTGAATCCGGGGCGGGGACTGAAGCTTTCTTT | CASSESGAGTEAFF
TRBJ1-2 | . | TRBD1 | TRBV2 | TGTGCCAGCAAAGGGGACAGCTATGGCTACACCTTC | CASKGDSYGYTF
TRBJ1-1 | . | . | TRBV10-3 | TGTGCCATCAGCGAGAGACAGTCTATGAACACTGAAGCTTTCTTT | CAISERQSMNTEAFF
TRBJ2-3 | . | TRBD2 | TRBV5-6 | TGTGCCAGCATGCTAGCGGGGTATCAAGATACGCAGTATTTT | CASMLAGYQDTQYF
TRBJ2-7 | once | . | TRBV4-3 | TGCGCCAGCAGCCAAGATCGGACAGTCGGGGCGCGGTACGAGCAGTACTTC | CASSQDRTVGARYEQYF
TRBJ2-7 | . | TRBD1 | TRBV5-1 | TGCGCCAGCAGCTTGGCCGGGACAGCCTACGAGCAGTACTTC | CASSLAGTAYEQYF
TRBJ2-7 | . | . | TRBV12-3/TRBV12-4 | TGTGCCAGCAGTTTAAACCGGTACGAGCAGTACTTC | CASSLNRYEQYF
TRBJ1-2 | . | TRBD1 | TRBV18 | TGTGCCAGCTCACCACGCGGGACAGAGTATGGCTACACCTTC | CASSPRGTEYGYTF
TRBJ1-1 | few | . | TRBV3-1/TRBV3-2 | TGTGCCAGCAGTATAATCGGGGCTGAAGCTTTCTTT | CASSIIGAEAFF
TRBJ2-7 | . | TRBD1 | TRBV4-3 | TGCGCCAGCAGCCAAGCGGGACAGGGGGCCTACGAGCAGTACTTC | CASSQAGQGAYEQYF
TRBJ2-1 | . | . | TRBV15 | TGTGCCACCAGCAGAGATCTGGAGAATGAGCAGTTCTTC | CATSRDLENEQFF
TRBJ1-4 | . | . | TRBV4-1 | TGCGCCAGCAGCCAAGGGGGCCCTGGTGAAAAACTGTTTTTT | CASSQGGPGEKLFF
TRBJ2-7 | . | TRBD2 | TRBV10-3 | TGTGCCATCAGTGATCAGGCTGGCGGGGGGGTCGGCTACGAGCAGTACTTC | CAISDQAGGGVGYEQYF
TRBJ1-1 | few | . | TRBV29-1 | TGCAGCGGCCATATGACAGGATCCTTCACTGAAGCTTTCTTT | CSGHMTGSFTEAFF
TRBJ1-3 | . | . | TRBV9 | TGTGCCAGCAGCGTAGACGGCGCGGGGAACACCATATATTTT | CASSVDGAGNTIYF
TRBJ2-1 | . | TRBD2 | TRBV7-9 | TGTGCCAGCAGCCTATATAGCGGGGGGGCTGTAGATGAGCAGTTCTTC | CASSLYSGGAVDEQFF
TRBJ1-1 | . | . | TRBV4-1 | TGCGCCAGCAGCCAAGACAGGGTGAACACTGAAGCTTTCTTT | CASSQDRVNTEAFF
TRBJ2-7 | . | TRBD1 | TRBV29-1 | TGCAGCGCCACTGACAGGGGGAACGACGAGCAGTACTTC | CSATDRGNDEQYF
TRBJ2-2 | . | . | TRBV21-1 | TGTGCCAGCAGCTCTAGGACACAAATGAACACCGGGGAGCTGTTTTTT | CASSSRTQMNTGELFF
TRBJ2-1 | . | TRBD1 | TRBV25-1 | TGTGCCAGCGCCCTCAGACAGGGAACCAATGAGCAGTTCTTC | CASALRQGTNEQFF
TRBJ2-3 | . | . | TRBV30 | TGTGCCTGGTCATCCGGTGGGGCGAATACGCAGTATTTT | CAWSSGGANTQYF
TRBJ1-1 | many | . | TRBV27 | TGTGCCAGCAGTTTGTCCATGAACACTGAAGCTTTCTTT | CASSLSMNTEAFF
TRBJ2-1 | . | TRBD2 | TRBV6-6 | TGTGCCAGCCTCAAAACCCAGCGGGGGGGGTACAATGAGCAGTTCTTC | CASLKTQRGGYNEQFF
TRBJ2-7 | . | TRBD1 | TRBV6-5 | TGTGCCAGCAGTTACTCGACACAGGGGGCCTACGAGCAGTACTTC | CASSYSTQGAYEQYF
TRBJ2-7 | . | . | TRBV3-1/TRBV3-2 | TGTGCCAGCAGCCAAGAGTGGGACTCCCGAGGCGAGCAGTACTTC | CASSQEWDSRGEQYF
TRBJ1-2 | . | TRBD1 | TRBV4-2 | TGTGCCAGCAGCCCCGACAGGGCCTATGGCTACACCTTC | CASSPDRAYGYTF
TRBJ2-1 | . | TRBD2 | TRBV10-2 | TGCGCCAGCAGAAATAGCGGGAGCTCCTACAATGAGCAGTTCTTC | CASRNSGSSYNEQFF
TRBJ2-5 | . | . | TRBV19 | TGTGCCAGTAATAGCGGAATAAAAGAGACCCAGTACTTC | CASNSGIKETQYF
TRBJ2-7 | few | . | TRBV12-3/TRBV12-4 | TGTGCCAGCACCCAAGGAGGGGAAGACGAGCAGTACTTC | CASTQGGEDEQYF
TRBJ2-2 | . | TRBD2 | TRBV4-2 | TGTGCCAGCAGCCAGCGGGGGGCTGACACCGGGGAGCTGTTTTTT | CASSQRGADTGELFF
TRBJ2-7 | . | TRBD1 | TRBV10-3 | TGTGCCATCATGGATTGGGACAGCTCCTACGAGCAGTACTTC | CAIMDWDSSYEQYF
TRBJ2-7 | . | . | TRBV5-8 | TGTGCCAGCAGCCTAGAGGGAGGATACGAGCAGTACTTC | CASSLEGGYEQYF
TRBJ1-2 | . | . | TRBV14 | TGTGCCAGCAGCCCATTAGTGGCAGGGGAGAGCTACACCTTC | CASSPLVAGESYTF
TRBJ1-2 | . | . | TRBV20-1 | TGCAGCGCTAGGGAGAACTATGGCTACACCTTC | CSARENYGYTF
TRBJ2-3 | . | TRBD2 | TRBV4-2 | TGTGCCAGCAGCCAAGAGGGGACTAGAGGCACAGATACGCAGTATTTT | CASSQEGTRGTDTQYF
TRBJ2-1 | . | . | TRBV4-2 | TGTGCCAGCAGCCCATTTCTCCCTCCTAGCTCCTACAATGAGCAGTTCTTC | CASSPFLPPSSYNEQFF
TRBJ1-2 | . | . | TRBV3-1/TRBV3-2 | TGTGCCAGCAGCCAAGTAGGGCGGGGGGTCGGCTATGGCTACACCTTC | CASSQVGRGVGYGYTF
TRBJ1-6 | . | . | TRBV9 | TGTGCCAGCAGCGTGAGACGGGAAAATTCACCCCTCCACTTT | CASSVRRENSPLHF